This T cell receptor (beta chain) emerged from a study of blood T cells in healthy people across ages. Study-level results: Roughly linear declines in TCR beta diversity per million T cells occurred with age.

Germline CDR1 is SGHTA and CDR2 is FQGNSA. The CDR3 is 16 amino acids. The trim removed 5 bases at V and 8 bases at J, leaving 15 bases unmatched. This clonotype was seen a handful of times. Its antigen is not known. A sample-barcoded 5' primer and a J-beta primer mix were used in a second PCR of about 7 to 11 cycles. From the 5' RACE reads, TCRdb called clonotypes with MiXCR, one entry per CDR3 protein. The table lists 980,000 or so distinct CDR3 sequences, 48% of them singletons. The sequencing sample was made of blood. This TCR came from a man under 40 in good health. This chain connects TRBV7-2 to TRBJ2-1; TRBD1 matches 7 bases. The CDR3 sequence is CASSPHPGQSWDEQFF. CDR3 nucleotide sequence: TGTGCCAGCAGCCCGCATCCGGGACAGTCTTGGGATGAGCAGTTCTTC.